This TCR beta chain derives from a study of human T cells and chemical hapten exposure. Study summary: Small pooled library volume differences mainly caused per-sample TCR yield variation.

The CDR3 spans 14 residues. Germline assignment: CDR1 SGHTA and CDR2 FQGNSA. With 1 base removed from V and 7 bases from J, the gap between germline ends came to 11 bases. Time point noted: healthy volunteer bleed at 6 weeks. From whole blood left unfractionated, total RNA was extracted. The study's library attached unique molecular identifiers to single cDNA molecules. Per the study methods: Counting gave a median of around 90,000 TCRs per sample, with values ranging from roughly 23,224 to 700,000. Each CDR3 protein is one row after TCRdb ran MiXCR on the RACE reads. The V and J calls and clone size come from TCRdb's table, not from the authors' own analysis. This sample has more than 75,000 distinct CDR3 sequences, with over 8.5% found just once. This clonotype was seen ten or more times. Its cognate antigen is unknown. Findings and caveats of the study: No shift was seen in TCRs above 1 in 1000 frequency with DPC sensitization.

The specimen was whole blood. J is TRBJ1-5 and V is TRBV7-2, with D perhaps TRBD1 (5 bases). This TCR was sampled from a male donor in good health. Some clones in this sample may be carry-over from other donors' samples. Written as DNA, the CDR3 is TGTGCCAGCAGCTTAGGTGGGGGGGGACAGCCCCAGCATTTT. Its protein product is CASSLGGGGQPQHF. Looking up the rest from reference TRBV7-2 and TRBJ1-5 gives the full variable domain: GAGVSQSPSNKVTEKGKDVELRCDPISGHTALYWYRQSLGQGLEFLIYFQGNSAPDKSGLPSDRFSAERTGGSVSTLTIQRTQQEDSAVYLCASSLGGGGQPQHFGDGTRLSIL.